This entry describes one T cell receptor beta chain. This sample was included in a study of control samples from healthy donors and cancer patients. The CDR3 contains 13 residues. Produced via immunoSEQ multiplex PCR; TCRdb's table is partial and in-frame only. This sample has tens of thousands of clones, with 90% found just once. The sample was PBMCs. The chain couples TRBV12-2 to TRBJ2-7. TRBV12-2 constitutes a pseudogene. This TCR was sampled from a man in his fifties or sixties with colorectal cancer. This chain's CDR3 is CASRLAPPGEQYF. Here the CDR3 DNA reads TGTGCAAGTCGCTTAGCCCCTCCTGGGGAGCAGTACTTC.